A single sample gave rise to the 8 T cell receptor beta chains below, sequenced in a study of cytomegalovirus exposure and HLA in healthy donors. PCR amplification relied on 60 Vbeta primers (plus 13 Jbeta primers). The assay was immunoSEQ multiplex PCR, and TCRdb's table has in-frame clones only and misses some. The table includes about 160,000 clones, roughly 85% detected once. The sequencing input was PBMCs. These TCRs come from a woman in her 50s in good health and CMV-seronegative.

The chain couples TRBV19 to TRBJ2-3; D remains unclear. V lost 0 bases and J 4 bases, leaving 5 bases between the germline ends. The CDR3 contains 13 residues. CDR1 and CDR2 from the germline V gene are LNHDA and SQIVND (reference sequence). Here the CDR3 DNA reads TGTGCCAGTAGTATAGAAAGCTCAGATACGCAGTATTTT. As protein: CASSIESSDTQYF. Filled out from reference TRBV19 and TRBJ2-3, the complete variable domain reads DGGITQSPKYLFRKEGQNVTLSCEQNLNHDAMYWYRQDPGQGLRLIYYSQIVNDFQKGDIAEGYSVSREKKESFPLTVTSAQKNPTAFYLCASSIESSDTQYFGPGTRLTVL.

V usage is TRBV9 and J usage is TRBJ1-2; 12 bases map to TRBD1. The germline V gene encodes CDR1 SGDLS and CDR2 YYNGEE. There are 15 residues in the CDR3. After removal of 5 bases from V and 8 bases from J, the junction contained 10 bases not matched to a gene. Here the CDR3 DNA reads TGTGCCAGCAGTCTTAGCGCCGGGACAGGGGGCGGCTACACCTTC. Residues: CASSLSAGTGGGYTF.

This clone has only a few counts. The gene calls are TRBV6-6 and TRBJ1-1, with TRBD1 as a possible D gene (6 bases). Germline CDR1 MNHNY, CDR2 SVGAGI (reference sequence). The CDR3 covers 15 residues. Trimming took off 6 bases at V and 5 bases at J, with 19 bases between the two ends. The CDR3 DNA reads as TGTGCCAGCAGCAACCTACGGGGGGGCTGGACTGAAGCTTTCTTT. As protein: CASSNLRGGWTEAFF.

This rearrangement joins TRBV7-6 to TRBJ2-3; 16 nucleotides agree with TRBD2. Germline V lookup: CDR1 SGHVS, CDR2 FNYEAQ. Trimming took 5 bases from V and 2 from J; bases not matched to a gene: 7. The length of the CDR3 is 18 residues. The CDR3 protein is CASSTGLAGGSNTDTQYF. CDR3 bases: TGTGCCAGCAGCACGGGACTAGCGGGAGGGAGCAACACAGATACGCAGTATTTT. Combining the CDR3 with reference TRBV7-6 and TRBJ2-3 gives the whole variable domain GAGVSQSPRYKVTKRGQDVALRCDPISGHVSLYWYRQALGQGPEFLTYFNYEAQQDKSGLPNDRFSAERPEGSISTLTIQRTEQRDSAMYRCASSTGLAGGSNTDTQYFGPGTRLTVL.

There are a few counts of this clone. CDR3 bases: TGTGCCAGCAGCCCAATAGCGGACTCCTACAATGAGCAGTTCTTC. Its translation is CASSPIADSYNEQFF. The rearrangement links TRBV2 to TRBJ2-1; D possibly corresponds to TRBD2 (6 bases). V was cut by 6 bases and J by 0 bases, with 12 bases left in between. This CDR3 has 15 residues. Germline lookup yields CDR1 SNHLY and CDR2 FYNNEI. Combining the CDR3 with reference TRBV2 and TRBJ2-1 gives the whole variable domain EPEVTQTPSHQVTQMGQEVILRCVPISNHLYFYWYRQILGQKVEFLVSFYNNEISEKSEIFDDQFSVERPDGSNFTLKIRSTKLEDSAMYFCASSPIADSYNEQFFGPGTRLTVL.

The DNA of the CDR3 is TGTGCCAGCAGCTTCAGGGATCATCAGCCCCAGCATTTT. Protein product: CASSFRDHQPQHF. This chain links TRBV5-6 with TRBJ1-5, with TRBD1 as a possible D gene (5 bases). Trimming pared 2 bases from V and 5 bases from J, leaving 8 bases between. The CDR3 runs 13 residues. CDR1 is SGHDT and CDR2 is YYEEEE in the germline V gene.

CDR3 protein: CASSGYLRTSGRRETQYF. In DNA form, the CDR3 reads TGTGCCAGCAGTGGATACCTGAGGACTAGCGGGAGGCGAGAGACCCAGTACTTC. This rearrangement joins TRBV2 to TRBJ2-5, with 14 bases that match TRBD2. The CDR3 length is 18 residues. The trim removed 4 bases at V and 4 bases at J, leaving 11 bases unmatched. In germline, CDR1 is SNHLY, CDR2 FYNNEI.

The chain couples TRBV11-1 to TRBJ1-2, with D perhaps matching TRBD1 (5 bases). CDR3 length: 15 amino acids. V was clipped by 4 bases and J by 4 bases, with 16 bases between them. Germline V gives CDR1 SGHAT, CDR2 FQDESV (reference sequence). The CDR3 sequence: CASSSRQPITYGYTF. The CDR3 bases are TGTGCCAGCAGCTCACGACAGCCAATAACCTATGGCTACACCTTC.